A single sample gave rise to the 2 T cell receptor beta chains below, sequenced in a study of blood T cells in healthy people across ages. Next came a second PCR, run for 7 to 11 cycles, which used a sample-barcoded 5' primer along with a J-beta primer mix. A single record per CDR3 protein comes from TCRdb applying MiXCR to the 5' RACE reads. The repertoire has 980,000 or so distinct CDR3 sequences, roughly 43% of them found once; the top ten carry about an eighth. The sequenced sample was blood. These receptors were taken from a man aged 25 to 40 in good health.

This clonotype has a handful of counts. The rearrangement uses TRBV9 and TRBJ2-5; tentatively, D is TRBD2 (5 bases). The germline V gene has CDR1 SGDLS and CDR2 YYNGEE. The CDR3 is 12 amino acids. Trimming shortened V by 6 bases and J by 5 bases, and 11 bases separated the two germline ends. The CDR3 spells CASNRECETQYF. The CDR3 coding sequence is TGTGCCAGCAATAGGGAGTGTGAGACCCAGTACTTC.

The rearrangement links TRBV28 to TRBJ1-6, with 8 bases matching TRBD1. V was clipped by 3 bases and J by 8 bases; unmatched bases: 3. CDR3 length: 14 amino acids. The germline gives CDR1 MDHEN, CDR2 SYDVKM. The CDR3 here is CASSLTGVHSPLHF. In DNA form, the CDR3 reads TGTGCCAGCAGTTTGACAGGGGTGCATTCACCCCTCCACTTT.